Listed below are T cell receptor beta chains from one sample, sequenced in a study of identical twins. TCRdb reprocessed the 5' RACE reads via MiXCR and lists one record per CDR3 protein. The sample includes roughly 290,000 distinct CDR3 sequences, less than 9% of them seen just once. This sample also appeared in a second study, on yellow fever vaccine responses in identical twins.

Sequencing was performed on memory (CD45RO+) T cells sorted from blood. These receptors all come from a woman aged 18 to 35 in good health. Each CDR3 is given with its conserved first and last residue. D genes are given only for firm matches. Rows may omit the clone size; those that give it use once, few, many or a size class.

TRBJ2-6 | few | TRBV18 | TRBD1 | CASSPLQGRTGANVLTF | TGTGCCAGCTCACCACTACAGGGGAGAACTGGGGCCAACGTCCTGACTTTC
TRBJ2-3 | many | TRBV7-9 | NA | CASSSRDLRSDTQYF | TGTGCCAGCAGCTCGCGGGACCTTAGATCAGATACGCAGTATTTT
TRBJ2-3 | NA | TRBV18 | TRBD2 | CASSTGLAGGRPSTDTQYF | TGTGCCAGCTCAACGGGACTAGCGGGGGGTCGACCTAGCACAGATACGCAGTATTTT
TRBJ2-1 | many | TRBV7-3 | TRBD2 | CASRETGGRANEQFF | TGTGCCAGCAGAGAGACGGGCGGGAGGGCGAATGAGCAGTTCTTC
TRBJ2-1 | many | TRBV5-5 | TRBD1 | CASSFPGQGGEQFF | TGTGCCAGCAGCTTCCCGGGACAGGGGGGGGAGCAGTTCTTC
TRBJ2-3 | few | TRBV4-2 | TRBD2 | CASSQDYRGGRGDTQYF | TGTGCCAGCAGCCAAGATTACCGGGGGGGCCGGGGAGATACGCAGTATTTT
TRBJ2-7 | few | TRBV20-1 | TRBD2 | CSAQLAGVVEQYF | TGCAGTGCTCAACTAGCGGGAGTAGTCGAGCAGTACTTC
TRBJ1-6 | few | TRBV6-1 | NA | CASSNFRTGNSPLHF | TGTGCCAGCAGCAACTTTCGCACAGGGAATTCACCCCTCCACTTT
TRBJ1-6 | NA | TRBV6-5 | TRBD1 | CASSSTGGPLSSYNSPLHF | TGTGCCAGCAGTTCGACAGGGGGCCCACTCAGCTCCTATAATTCACCCCTCCACTTT
TRBJ1-1 | NA | TRBV6-8 | NA | CASSHSADGLNTEAFF | TGTGCCAGCAGTCACTCCGCGGACGGTTTGAACACTGAAGCTTTCTTT
TRBJ2-3 | many | TRBV7-6 | NA | CASAWVGPTDTQYF | TGTGCCAGCGCGTGGGTCGGGCCCACAGATACGCAGTATTTT
TRBJ1-4 | many | TRBV12-3/TRBV12-4 | NA | CASSWGPSEKLFF | TGTGCCAGCAGTTGGGGACCGTCGGAAAAACTGTTTTTT
TRBJ2-2 | NA | TRBV25-1 | TRBD2 | CASSSHGGGELFF | TGTGCCAGCAGTTCCCACGGGGGGGGCGAGCTGTTTTTT
TRBJ2-3 | many | TRBV5-1 | NA | CASSTRLSTDTQYF | TGCGCCAGCAGCACTCGACTGAGCACAGATACGCAGTATTTT
TRBJ2-2 | many | TRBV29-1 | TRBD2 | CSVKTSGNTGELFF | TGCAGCGTGAAGACTAGCGGCAACACCGGGGAGCTGTTTTTT